These 30 T cell receptor beta chains were sequenced from one sample in a study of blood T cell repertoires in COVID-19. Generated by immunoSEQ multiplex PCR, the TCRdb table keeps only in-frame clones and is missing some. The sample includes about 100,000 clones, about 82% seen only once; the top ten take roughly 13%. The specimen sequenced was peripheral blood. These receptors were taken from a man between 45 and 60 years old with active or convalescent COVID-19.

The chain has TRBV3-1 (or the pseudogene TRBV3-2) and TRBJ2-7; 7 nucleotides line up with TRBD1. The CDR3 length is 14 residues. Germline CDR1 is LGHDT and CDR2 is YNNKEL (reference sequence). The junction had 5 bases not matched to a gene; V was cut back by 3 bases and J by 3 bases. CDR3 region: CASSHRDRLYEQYF. The CDR3, as DNA: TGTGCCAGCAGCCACCGGGACAGACTCTACGAGCAGTACTTC.

This chain joins TRBV19 and TRBJ2-2, with D tentatively TRBD2 (5 bases). The CDR3 is 13 amino acids. CDR1 is LNHDA and CDR2 is SQIVND in the germline V gene (reference sequence). V shed 7 bases and J shed 5 bases, with 11 bases lying between them. CDR3 sequence: CASKVTGTGELFF. The CDR3 DNA reads as TGTGCCAGTAAGGTCACGGGAACCGGGGAGCTGTTTTTT.

This clone was counted between two and nine times. CDR3 in DNA: TGCGCCAGCAGACAGGGGTTGAACACTGAAGCTTTCTTT. Residues: CASRQGLNTEAFF. This chain uses TRBV5-1 with TRBJ1-1; TRBD1 agrees at 7 bases. CDR1 and CDR2 (germline): SGHRS, YFSETQ. The J segment lost 0 bases and the V segment lost 5 bases, leaving 1 base of the junction unmatched. This CDR3 has 13 amino acids.

The sample holds a few counts of this clone. The chain is built from TRBV6-5 and TRBJ2-1; D perhaps matches TRBD1 (6 bases). Trimming removed 4 bases from V and 7 bases from J, with 14 bases in between. Germline-derived CDR1 and CDR2 are MNHEY and SVGAGI. This CDR3 spans 14 amino acids. CDR3: CASSFDGQSNEQFF. The DNA of the CDR3 is TGTGCCAGCAGTTTCGACGGACAGTCGAATGAGCAGTTCTTC.

This clone was detected once. The rearrangement links TRBV7-6 to TRBJ2-1, with 7 positions matching TRBD1. The V and J ends lost 6 bases and 9 bases, in that order; junction bases with no gene match: 14. CDR3 size: 15 residues. CDR1 SGHVS and CDR2 FNYEAQ come from the germline V gene. The CDR3 DNA sequence: TGTGCCAGCAGTTCGCCGGGACAGCTGGGGCTTGAGCAGTTCTTC. It is translated as CASSSPGQLGLEQFF.

On this clone: Other nucleotide sequences in the sample specify the same CDR3. The rearrangement uses TRBV3-1 (or the pseudogene TRBV3-2) and TRBJ2-7, with no clear D. Trimming removed 4 bases at V and 0 bases at J, with 4 bases between. The CDR3 spans 12 residues. From germline, CDR1 is LGHDT and CDR2 YNNKEL (reference sequence). In DNA, the CDR3 is TGTGCCAGCAGCCGCGCCTCCTACGAGCAGTACTTC. Translated, it gives CASSRASYEQYF.

On this clone itself: A junction boundary mismatches the germline segment, possibly from a read error. The identical CDR3 is also encoded by other nucleotide sequences in the sample. V gene TRBV2 combines with J gene TRBJ2-7, with 8 bases fitting TRBD1. This CDR3 has 18 amino acids. The germline V gene encodes CDR1 SNHLY and CDR2 FYNNEI. The CDR3 is CASSGITGGEGNSYEQYF. In nucleotides, the CDR3 is TGTGCCAGCAGCGGAATAACAGGGGGTGAGGGCAACTCCTACGAGCAATACTTC.

The J gene is TRBJ1-2, the V gene TRBV10-3; D possibly corresponds to TRBD1 (6 bases). Trimming left V 3 bases short and J 1 base short, with 9 bases between. From germline, CDR1 is ENHRY and CDR2 SYGVKD. CDR3 length: 14 amino acids. The CDR3 sequence: CAISELDSNYGYTF. In nucleotides, the CDR3 is TGTGCCATCAGTGAATTGGACAGTAACTATGGCTACACCTTC.

The V call is TRBV24-1, the J call TRBJ2-1; 7 bases are a match to TRBD1. The CDR3 totals 17 residues. Germline CDR1 and CDR2: KGHDR and SFDVKD. The trim removed 4 bases at V and 5 bases at J, leaving 13 bases unmatched. The CDR3, as DNA: TGTGCCACCAGTGACGCCGGACAGGCCTCCCCTGACAATGAGCAGTTCTTC. Amino acid sequence: CATSDAGQASPDNEQFF.

The V and J genes are TRBV5-4 and TRBJ2-1, with 9 bases lining up with TRBD2. In germline, CDR1 is SGHNT, CDR2 YYREEE (reference sequence). The CDR3 sequence is 13 residues long. J lost 8 bases, V lost 6 bases, and 6 bases had no gene match. As DNA, the CDR3 is TGTGCCAGCACTTTAGCGGGAGTCTATGAGCAGTTCTTC. It yields the protein CASTLAGVYEQFF.

This chain links TRBV6-5 with TRBJ1-2; D gene uncertain. From germline, CDR1 is MNHEY and CDR2 SVGAGI. This CDR3 region has 14 residues. The V gene lost 0 bases and the J gene lost 8 bases, with 13 bases spanning the gap. The CDR3 DNA sequence: TGTGCCAGCAGTTACTCATGGTCGGCCGGGGGCTACACCTTC. Amino acid sequence: CASSYSWSAGGYTF.

The chain has TRBV29-1 and TRBJ2-3; D is unclear. Trimming removed 5 bases from V and 2 bases from J, with 5 bases in between. Germline V gives CDR1 SQVTM, CDR2 ANQGSEA. There are 11 residues in the CDR3. The chain's CDR3 is CSVQDTDTQYF. CDR3 coding DNA: TGCAGCGTTCAGGACACAGATACGCAGTATTTT.

This clone was seen a few times. The chain uses TRBV11-3 and TRBJ2-7; no clear D. V lost 3 bases to trimming and J lost 5 bases, with 11 bases between them. CDR3 length: 13 residues. The germline V gene has CDR1 SGHNT and CDR2 YENEEA. The CDR3 here is CASSLTRWDEQYF. CDR3 bases: TGTGCCAGCAGCTTGACTCGTTGGGACGAGCAGTACTTC.

The rearrangement links TRBV10-3 to TRBJ1-1, with TRBD1 matching 11 bases. Germline CDR1 and CDR2: ENHRY and SYGVKD. V was pared by 7 bases and J by 7 bases, with 11 bases of the junction left unmatched. The CDR3 runs 15 residues. For the CDR3, the DNA is TGTGCCATCACCTCTGAGGACAGGGGGCGGGTTGAAGCTTTCTTT. Its translation: CAITSEDRGRVEAFF.

The chain couples TRBV19 to TRBJ2-7, with TRBD1 identical over 11 bases. CDR1 and CDR2 from the germline V gene are LNHDA and SQIVND (reference sequence). The ends lost 3 bases at V and 4 bases at J; junction bases unmatched: 5. The CDR3 is 15 residues long. The CDR3 protein is CASSIAGQGDYEQYF. In DNA form, the CDR3 reads TGTGCCAGTAGTATCGCGGGACAGGGGGATTACGAGCAGTACTTC.

V is TRBV25-1 and J is TRBJ2-7; 12 bases are a match to TRBD2. V was pared by 8 bases and J by 0 bases, with 2 bases of the junction left unmatched. The CDR3 totals 14 residues. Germline V gene lookup returns CDR1 MGHDK and CDR2 SYGVNS. The CDR3 DNA reads as TGTGCCAGCGGACTAGCGGGGAGCTCCTACGAGCAGTACTTC. This sequence encodes CASGLAGSSYEQYF.

This clone was detected only a few times. This chain uses TRBV4-1 with TRBJ2-1, with 10 nucleotides matching TRBD2. This CDR3 has 18 residues. The V and J ends lost 2 bases and 5 bases, in that order; junction bases with no gene match: 12. Germline V CDR1 and CDR2: MGHRA, YSYEKL. CDR3 sequence (DNA): TGCGCCAGCAGCCAACCTTATCCCATCCTAGCGGGAGACAATGAGCAGTTCTTC. Translating it yields CASSQPYPILAGDNEQFF.

The rearrangement links TRBV28 to TRBJ2-3; 7 nucleotides agree with TRBD1. CDR1 is MDHEN, CDR2 SYDVKM, per germline. The V and J ends lost 3 bases and 1 base, in that order; junction bases with no gene match: 7. The CDR3 contains 16 residues. CDR3 sequence (DNA): TGTGCCAGCAGTTTTTCCAGGCAGGGGGGCACAGATACGCAGTATTTT. Residues: CASSFSRQGGTDTQYF.

The J gene is TRBJ2-1, the V gene TRBV14; possibly TRBD2 for D (5 bases). The germline CDR1 and CDR2 sequences are SGHDN and FVKESK. The V and J ends lost 3 bases and 6 bases respectively, with 15 bases between them. The CDR3 consists of 15 residues. The CDR3 nucleotides read TGTGCCAGCAGCCAGATACGGGGTACCTTCAATGAGCAGTTCTTC. This gives the protein CASSQIRGTFNEQFF.

This clone was seen just once. This rearrangement joins TRBV29-1 to TRBJ2-1, with D possibly TRBD2 on 5 matching bases. Trimming pared 3 bases from V and 0 bases from J, leaving 12 bases between. The CDR3 has 15 amino acids. Germline V gene sequence: CDR1 SQVTM, CDR2 ANQGSEA. The CDR3 sequence: CSVELKGVSYNEQFF. DNA for the CDR3: TGCAGCGTTGAGTTGAAGGGAGTCTCCTACAATGAGCAGTTCTTC.

This chain joins TRBV3-1 (or the pseudogene TRBV3-2) and TRBJ1-2; TRBD1 matches at 9 bases. Germline V gives CDR1 LGHDT, CDR2 YNNKEL (reference sequence). After removal of 8 bases from V and 8 bases from J, the junction contained 15 bases not matched to a gene. The CDR3 runs 15 residues. The CDR3 DNA reads TGTGCCAGCTCCGGGACAGGGCAGATTGGAGACGGCTACACCTTC. Its protein product is CASSGTGQIGDGYTF.

This chain connects TRBV14 to TRBJ1-6; the D gene is possibly TRBD1 (5 bases). V shed 3 bases and J shed 5 bases, with 17 bases lying between them. Germline CDR1 and CDR2: SGHDN and FVKESK. The CDR3 spans 17 residues. CDR3 region: CASSHSVAGTNNSPLHF. The DNA for the CDR3 is TGTGCCAGCAGCCACTCCGTGGCAGGGACTAATAATTCACCCCTCCACTTT.

This clone was recorded once. The rearrangement joins TRBV6-5 to TRBJ1-1; 9 bases agree with TRBD1. Germline trimming cut 4 bases from V and 7 bases from J; bases unmatched to any gene: 4. Per germline, CDR1 MNHEY and CDR2 SVGAGI. The CDR3 runs 13 residues. Here the CDR3 reads CASSSGQGLEAFF. CDR3 DNA: TGTGCCAGCAGTTCGGGACAGGGACTTGAAGCTTTCTTT.

The rearrangement joins TRBV24-1 to TRBJ2-2; 8 bases are shared with TRBD2. Germline V gene data show CDR1 as KGHDR and CDR2 as SFDVKD. The CDR3 is 20 amino acids. With 2 bases clipped from V and 0 bases from J, the junction kept 13 bases outside the gene matches. This chain's CDR3 is CATSDSFLAGQTSNTGELFF. The CDR3 nucleotides read TGTGCCACCAGTGATTCTTTCCTAGCGGGCCAGACTTCGAACACCGGGGAGCTGTTTTTT.

The chain couples TRBV28 to TRBJ1-5; D uncertain. In germline, CDR1 is MDHEN, CDR2 SYDVKM. V shed 8 bases and J shed 5 bases, with 10 bases lying between them. The CDR3 has 12 residues. CDR3 amino acids: CASFSGDQPQHF. DNA of the CDR3: TGTGCCAGCTTTTCCGGGGATCAGCCCCAGCATTTT.

This rearrangement joins TRBV5-1 to TRBJ1-5; weak D call: TRBD1 (6 bases). CDR1 and CDR2 (germline): SGHRS, YFSETQ. CDR3 length: 14 amino acids. V gave up 2 bases and J gave up 3 bases, with 9 bases separating them. As DNA, the CDR3 is TGCGCCAGCAGCTTAGGACAGAACAATCAGCCCCAGCATTTT. This encodes CASSLGQNNQPQHF. Variable domain in full (rest from reference TRBV5-1 and TRBJ1-5): KAGVTQTPRYLIKTRGQQVTLSCSPISGHRSVSWYQQTPGQGLQFLFEYFSETQRNKGNFPGRFSGRQFSNSRSEMNVSTLELGDSALYLCASSLGQNNQPQHFGDGTRLSIL.

The chain recombines TRBV3-1 (or the pseudogene TRBV3-2) with TRBJ1-5, with D possibly TRBD1 on 6 matching bases. Deletions cut 6 bases from V and 7 bases from J, with 10 bases between. Germline V gene sequence: CDR1 LGHDT, CDR2 YNNKEL (reference sequence). The length of the CDR3 is 12 residues. CDR3 coding DNA: TGTGCCAGCAGTCCCAGGGGACAGCCCCAGCATTTT. This translates into CASSPRGQPQHF.

In DNA form, the CDR3 reads TGTGCCAGCAGGGGGACTAGCCCATACAATGAGCAGTTCTTC. As protein: CASRGTSPYNEQFF. The chain carries TRBV2 and TRBJ2-1, with TRBD2 matching over 9 bases. V gave up 6 bases and J gave up 4 bases; unmatched junction bases: 4. The CDR3 extends over 14 amino acids. The V gene's germline CDR1 is SNHLY and CDR2 FYNNEI.

This clone was counted only a few times. This rearrangement joins TRBV10-1 to TRBJ2-7; possibly TRBD2 for D (6 bases). Trimming shortened V by 6 bases and J by 3 bases, and 21 bases separated the two germline ends. Germline CDR1 and CDR2: WNHNN and SYGVQD (reference sequence). The CDR3 runs 16 residues. In nucleotides, the CDR3 is TGCGCCAGCAGGCTACAACTAGCAGCCGCTTACTACGAGCAGTACTTC. Protein product: CASRLQLAAAYYEQYF.

This clone was recorded only once. V gene TRBV11-2 combines with J gene TRBJ1-3; TRBD1 agrees at 8 bases. After removal of 2 bases from V and 0 bases from J, the junction contained 3 bases not matched to a gene. Germline-derived CDR1 and CDR2 are SGHAT and FQNNGV. The CDR3 extends over 16 amino acids. The CDR3 spells CASSLWDRSSGNTIYF. The CDR3 DNA reads as TGTGCCAGCAGCTTATGGGACAGGAGCTCTGGAAACACCATATATTTT.